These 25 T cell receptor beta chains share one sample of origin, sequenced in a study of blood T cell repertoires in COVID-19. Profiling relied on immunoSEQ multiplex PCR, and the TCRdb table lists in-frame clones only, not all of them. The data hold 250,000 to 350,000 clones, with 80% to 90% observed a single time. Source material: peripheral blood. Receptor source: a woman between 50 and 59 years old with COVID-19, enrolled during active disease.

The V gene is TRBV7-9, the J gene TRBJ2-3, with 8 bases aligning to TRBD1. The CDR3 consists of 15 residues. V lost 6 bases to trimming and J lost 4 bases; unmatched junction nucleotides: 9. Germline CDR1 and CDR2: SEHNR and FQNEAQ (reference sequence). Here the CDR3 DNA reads TGTGCCAGCAGTCCTACAGGGGGTTTGGCAGATACGCAGTATTTT. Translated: CASSPTGGLADTQYF.

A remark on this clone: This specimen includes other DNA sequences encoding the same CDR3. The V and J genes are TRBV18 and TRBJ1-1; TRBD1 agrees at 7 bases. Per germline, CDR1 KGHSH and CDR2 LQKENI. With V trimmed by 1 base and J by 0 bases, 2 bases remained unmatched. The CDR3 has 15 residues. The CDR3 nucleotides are TGTGCCAGCTCACCACAGGGACAGCTGAACACTGAAGCTTTCTTT. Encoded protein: CASSPQGQLNTEAFF.

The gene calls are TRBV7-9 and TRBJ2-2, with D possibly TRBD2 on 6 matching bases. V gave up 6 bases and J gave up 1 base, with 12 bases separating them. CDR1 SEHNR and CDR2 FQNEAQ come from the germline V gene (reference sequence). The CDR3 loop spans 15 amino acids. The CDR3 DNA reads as TGTGCCAGCAGACGCTTAGCGGTGAACACCGGGGAGCTGTTTTTT. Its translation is CASRRLAVNTGELFF.

The DNA of the CDR3 is TGTGCCAGCAGTTTATTCCGGCTAACTAGCGGGAGGGCCTACGAGCAGTACTTC. It encodes CASSLFRLTSGRAYEQYF. This sequence joins TRBV27 and TRBJ2-7; 13 positions agree with TRBD2. The CDR3 is made up of 18 amino acids. The germline V gene encodes CDR1 MNHEY and CDR2 SMNVEV (reference sequence). V trimming: 1 base; J trimming: 2 bases; junction bases outside the gene matches: 8.

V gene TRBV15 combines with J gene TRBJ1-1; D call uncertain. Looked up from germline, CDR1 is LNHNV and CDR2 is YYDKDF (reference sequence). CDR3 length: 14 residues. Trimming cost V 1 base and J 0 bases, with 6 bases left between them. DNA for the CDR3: TGTGCCACCAGCAGAGCTTCGGTGAACACTGAAGCTTTCTTT. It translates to CATSRASVNTEAFF.

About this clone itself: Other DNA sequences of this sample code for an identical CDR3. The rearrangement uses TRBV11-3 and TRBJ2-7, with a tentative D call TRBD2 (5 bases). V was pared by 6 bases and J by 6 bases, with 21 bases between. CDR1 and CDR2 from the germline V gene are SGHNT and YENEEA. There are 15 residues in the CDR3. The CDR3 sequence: CASSGAGIDSLEQYF. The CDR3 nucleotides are TGTGCCAGCAGTGGTGCCGGGATTGACTCCCTCGAGCAGTACTTC.

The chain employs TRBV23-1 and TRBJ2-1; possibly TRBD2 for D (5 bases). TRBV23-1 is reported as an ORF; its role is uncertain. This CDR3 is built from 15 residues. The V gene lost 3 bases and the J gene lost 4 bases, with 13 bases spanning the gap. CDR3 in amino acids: CASSHWSGPYNEQFF. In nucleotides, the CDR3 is TGCGCCAGCAGTCACTGGAGCGGACCATACAATGAGCAGTTCTTC.

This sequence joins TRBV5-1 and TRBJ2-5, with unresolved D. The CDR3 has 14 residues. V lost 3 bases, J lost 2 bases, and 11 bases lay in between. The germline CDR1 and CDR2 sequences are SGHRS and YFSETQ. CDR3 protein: CASSSTAVQETQYF. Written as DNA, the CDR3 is TGCGCCAGCAGCTCCACCGCAGTTCAAGAGACCCAGTACTTC.

This CDR3 reads CASSLFRNTEAFF. The CDR3 DNA reads TGCGCCAGCAGCTTATTCAGAAACACTGAAGCTTTCTTT. The chain has TRBV5-1 and TRBJ1-1; D gene ambiguous. The CDR3 loop spans 13 amino acids. Germline V gene sequence: CDR1 SGHRS, CDR2 YFSETQ. The germline V and J ends were trimmed by 2 bases and 2 bases, with 7 bases remaining between them. The whole variable domain, filled in from reference TRBV5-1 and TRBJ1-1, reads KAGVTQTPRYLIKTRGQQVTLSCSPISGHRSVSWYQQTPGQGLQFLFEYFSETQRNKGNFPGRFSGRQFSNSRSEMNVSTLELGDSALYLCASSLFRNTEAFFGQGTRLTVV.

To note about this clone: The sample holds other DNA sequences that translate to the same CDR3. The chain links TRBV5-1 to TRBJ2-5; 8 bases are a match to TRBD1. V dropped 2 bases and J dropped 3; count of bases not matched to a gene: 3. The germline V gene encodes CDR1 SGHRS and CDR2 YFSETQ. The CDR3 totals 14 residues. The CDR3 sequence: CASSFGTGKETQYF. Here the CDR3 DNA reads TGCGCCAGCAGCTTCGGGACAGGAAAAGAGACCCAGTACTTC. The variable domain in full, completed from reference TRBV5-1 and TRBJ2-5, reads KAGVTQTPRYLIKTRGQQVTLSCSPISGHRSVSWYQQTPGQGLQFLFEYFSETQRNKGNFPGRFSGRQFSNSRSEMNVSTLELGDSALYLCASSFGTGKETQYFGPGTRLLVL.

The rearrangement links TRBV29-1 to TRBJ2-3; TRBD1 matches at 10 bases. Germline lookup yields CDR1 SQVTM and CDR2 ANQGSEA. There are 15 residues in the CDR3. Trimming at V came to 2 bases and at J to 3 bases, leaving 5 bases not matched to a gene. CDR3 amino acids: CSVEYGTGDTDTQYF. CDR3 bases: TGCAGCGTTGAATATGGGACAGGGGATACAGATACGCAGTATTTT.

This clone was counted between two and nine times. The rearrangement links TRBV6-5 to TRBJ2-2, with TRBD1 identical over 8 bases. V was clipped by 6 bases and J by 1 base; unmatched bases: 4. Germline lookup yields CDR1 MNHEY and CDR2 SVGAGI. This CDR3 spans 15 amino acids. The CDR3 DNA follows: TGTGCCAGCAGACTCGACAGGGGGAACACCGGGGAGCTGTTTTTT. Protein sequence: CASRLDRGNTGELFF.

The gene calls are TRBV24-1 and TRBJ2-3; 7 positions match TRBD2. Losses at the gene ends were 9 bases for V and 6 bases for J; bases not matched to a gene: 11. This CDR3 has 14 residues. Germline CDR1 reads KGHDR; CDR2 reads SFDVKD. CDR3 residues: CATAVGGDKDTQYF. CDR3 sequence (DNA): TGTGCCACCGCAGTGGGGGGGGATAAGGATACGCAGTATTTT.

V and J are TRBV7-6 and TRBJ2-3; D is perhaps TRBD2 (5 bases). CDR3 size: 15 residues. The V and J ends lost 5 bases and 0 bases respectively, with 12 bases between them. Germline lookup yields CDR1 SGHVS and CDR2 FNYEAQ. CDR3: CASSLNPGSTDTQYF. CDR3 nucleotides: TGTGCCAGCAGCCTAAACCCGGGGAGCACAGATACGCAGTATTTT.

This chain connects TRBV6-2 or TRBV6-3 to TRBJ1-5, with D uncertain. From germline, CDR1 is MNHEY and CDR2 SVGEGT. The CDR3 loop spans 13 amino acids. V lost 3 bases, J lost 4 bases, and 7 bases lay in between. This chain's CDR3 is CASSYNGNQPQHF. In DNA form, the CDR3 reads TGTGCCAGCAGTTATAACGGTAATCAGCCCCAGCATTTT.

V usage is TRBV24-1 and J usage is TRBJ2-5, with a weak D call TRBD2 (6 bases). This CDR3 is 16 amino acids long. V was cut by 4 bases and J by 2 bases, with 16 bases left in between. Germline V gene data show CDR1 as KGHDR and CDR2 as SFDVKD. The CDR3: CATSDRGTPSQETQYF. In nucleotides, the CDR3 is TGTGCCACCAGTGACCGAGGGACTCCTAGTCAAGAGACCCAGTACTTC.

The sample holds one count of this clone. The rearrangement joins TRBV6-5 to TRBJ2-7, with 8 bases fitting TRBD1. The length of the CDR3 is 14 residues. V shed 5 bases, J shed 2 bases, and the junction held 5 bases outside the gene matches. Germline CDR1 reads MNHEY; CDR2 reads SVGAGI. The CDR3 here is CASSQDRATYEQYF. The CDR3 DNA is TGTGCCAGCAGTCAGGACAGGGCGACCTACGAGCAGTACTTC.

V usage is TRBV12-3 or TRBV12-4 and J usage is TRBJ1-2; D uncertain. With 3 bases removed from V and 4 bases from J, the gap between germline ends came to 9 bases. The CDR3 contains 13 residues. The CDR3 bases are TGTGCCAGCAGTTTGAGTCACGGCTATGGCTACACCTTC. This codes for CASSLSHGYGYTF.

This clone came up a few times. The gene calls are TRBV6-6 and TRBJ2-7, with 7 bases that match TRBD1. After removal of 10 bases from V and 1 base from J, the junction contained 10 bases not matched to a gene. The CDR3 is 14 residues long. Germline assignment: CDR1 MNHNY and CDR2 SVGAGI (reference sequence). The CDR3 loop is CATSFGQASYEQYF. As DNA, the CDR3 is TGTGCCACTTCGTTCGGACAGGCTTCCTACGAGCAGTACTTC.

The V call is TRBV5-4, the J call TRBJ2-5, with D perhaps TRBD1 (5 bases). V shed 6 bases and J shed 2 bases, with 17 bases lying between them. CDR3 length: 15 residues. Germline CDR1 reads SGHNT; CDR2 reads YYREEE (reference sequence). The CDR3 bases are TGTGCCAGCACCACTGGGGCTCGCCCTCAAGAGACCCAGTACTTC. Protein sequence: CASTTGARPQETQYF.

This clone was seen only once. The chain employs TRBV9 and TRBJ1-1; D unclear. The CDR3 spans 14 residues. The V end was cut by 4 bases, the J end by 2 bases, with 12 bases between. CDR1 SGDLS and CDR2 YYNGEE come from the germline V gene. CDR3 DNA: TGTGCCAGCAGCCGCCGAGCCGAAAACACTGAAGCTTTCTTT. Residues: CASSRRAENTEAFF.

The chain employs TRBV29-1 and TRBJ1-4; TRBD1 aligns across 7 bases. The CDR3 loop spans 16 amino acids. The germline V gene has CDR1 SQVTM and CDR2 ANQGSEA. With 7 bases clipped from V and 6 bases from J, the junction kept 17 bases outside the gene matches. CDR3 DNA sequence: TGCAGCGCAGCGATACAGGGGCTCGGGGCCTATGAAAAACTGTTTTTT. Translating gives CSAAIQGLGAYEKLFF.

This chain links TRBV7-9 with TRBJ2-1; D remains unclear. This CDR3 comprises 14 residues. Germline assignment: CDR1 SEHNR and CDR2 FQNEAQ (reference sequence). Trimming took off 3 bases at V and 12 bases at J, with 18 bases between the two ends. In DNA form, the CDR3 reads TGTGCCAGCAGCTTGAGAGGAGCACACAACCGGCAGTTCTTC. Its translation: CASSLRGAHNRQFF. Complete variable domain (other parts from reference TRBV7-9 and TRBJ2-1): DTGVSQNPRHKITKRGQNVTFRCDPISEHNRLYWYRQTLGQGPEFLTYFQNEAQLEKSRLLSDRFSAERPKGSFSTLEIQRTEQGDSAMYLCASSLRGAHNRQFFGPGTRLTVL.

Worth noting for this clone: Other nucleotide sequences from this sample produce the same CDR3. The CDR3 loop is CASSVGGRGSEQYF. The CDR3 bases are TGTGCCAGCAGCGTAGGTGGGAGGGGTAGCGAGCAGTACTTC. The chain carries TRBV9 and TRBJ2-7; TRBD2 matches at 7 bases. Germline CDR1 SGDLS, CDR2 YYNGEE. This CDR3 has 14 amino acids. V lost 0 bases, J lost 6 bases, and 6 bases stayed unmatched. Together with reference TRBV9 and TRBJ2-7, the CDR3 gives the full variable domain: DSGVTQTPKHLITATGQRVTLRCSPRSGDLSVYWYQQSLDQGLQFLIQYYNGEERAKGNILERFSAQQFPDLHSELNLSSLELGDSALYFCASSVGGRGSEQYFGPGTRLTVT.

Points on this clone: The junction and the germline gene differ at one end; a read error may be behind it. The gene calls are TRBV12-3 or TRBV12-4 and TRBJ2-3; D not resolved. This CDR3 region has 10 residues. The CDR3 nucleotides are TGTGCCAGCAGTTTGGTCCTCCTAACTTTT. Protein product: CASSLVLLTF.